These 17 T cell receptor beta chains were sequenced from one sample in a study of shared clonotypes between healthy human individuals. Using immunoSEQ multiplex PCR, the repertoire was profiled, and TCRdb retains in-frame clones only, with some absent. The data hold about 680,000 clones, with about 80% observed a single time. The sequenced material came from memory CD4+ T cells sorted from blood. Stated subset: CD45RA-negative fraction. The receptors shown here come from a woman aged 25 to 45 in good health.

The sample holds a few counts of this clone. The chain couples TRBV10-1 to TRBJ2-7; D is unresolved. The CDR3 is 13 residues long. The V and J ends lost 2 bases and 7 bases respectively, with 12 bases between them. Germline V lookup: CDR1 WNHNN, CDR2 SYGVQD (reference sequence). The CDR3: CASSESGMKEQYF. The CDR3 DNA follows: TGCGCCAGCAGTGAGAGTGGTATGAAGGAGCAGTACTTC.

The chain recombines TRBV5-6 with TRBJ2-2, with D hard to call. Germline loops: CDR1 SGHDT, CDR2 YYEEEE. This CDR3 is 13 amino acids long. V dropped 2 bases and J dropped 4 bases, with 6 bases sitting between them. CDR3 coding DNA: TGTGCCAGCAGCTTTAGGTCCACCGGGGAGCTGTTTTTT. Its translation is CASSFRSTGELFF.

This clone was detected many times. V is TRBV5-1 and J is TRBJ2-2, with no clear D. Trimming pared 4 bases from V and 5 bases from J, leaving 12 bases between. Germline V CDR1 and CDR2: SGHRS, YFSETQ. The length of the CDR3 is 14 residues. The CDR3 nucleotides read TGCGCCAGCAGCCTTCCGACCCAGACCGGGGAGCTGTTTTTT. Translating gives CASSLPTQTGELFF.

The CDR3 DNA follows: TGTGCCAGCAGAACATATTCGCTTTTGTTCTTC. It yields the protein CASRTYSLLFF. The chain has TRBV28 and TRBJ2-1; no clear D. This CDR3 comprises 11 residues. The germline CDR1 and CDR2 sequences are MDHEN and SYDVKM. V dropped 6 bases and J dropped 15 bases, with 15 bases sitting between them.

In nucleotides, the CDR3 is TGCAGCCGCGGACAGGTGGGGGAGCAGTACTTC. Translating gives CSRGQVGEQYF. The chain recombines TRBV20-1 with TRBJ2-5; TRBD1 aligns across 7 bases. The CDR3 is 11 amino acids. Looked up from germline, CDR1 is DFQATT and CDR2 is SNEGSKA (reference sequence).

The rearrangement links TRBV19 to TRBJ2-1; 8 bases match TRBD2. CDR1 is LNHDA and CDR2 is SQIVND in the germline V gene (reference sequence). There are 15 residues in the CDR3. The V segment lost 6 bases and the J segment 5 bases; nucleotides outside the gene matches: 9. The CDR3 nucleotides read TGTGCCAGTAGCATCGGGACTAGAAGGGACAATGAGCAGTTCTTC. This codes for CASSIGTRRDNEQFF.

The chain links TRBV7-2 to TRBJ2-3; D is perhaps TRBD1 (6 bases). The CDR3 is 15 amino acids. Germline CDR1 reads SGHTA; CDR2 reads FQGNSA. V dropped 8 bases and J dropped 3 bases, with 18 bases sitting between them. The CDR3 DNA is TGTGCCAGCGACGAACAGGGCGTCCCTACAGATACGCAGTATTTT. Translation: CASDEQGVPTDTQYF.

The CDR3 reads CASSPGQGAISDTQYF. CDR3 sequence (DNA): TGTGCCAGCAGCCCGGGACAGGGGGCAATTTCAGATACGCAGTATTTT. This chain joins TRBV14 and TRBJ2-3; 12 nucleotides line up with TRBD1. The length of the CDR3 is 16 residues. The germline CDR1 and CDR2 sequences are SGHDN and FVKESK. V gave up 4 bases and J gave up 4 bases; unmatched junction bases: 6.

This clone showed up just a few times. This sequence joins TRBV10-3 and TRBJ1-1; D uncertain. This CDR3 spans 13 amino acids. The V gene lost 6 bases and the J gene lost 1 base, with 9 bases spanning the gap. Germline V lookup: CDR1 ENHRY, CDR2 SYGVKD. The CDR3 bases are TGTGCCATCAGACTTGGGTCGAACACTGAAGCTTTCTTT. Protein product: CAIRLGSNTEAFF.

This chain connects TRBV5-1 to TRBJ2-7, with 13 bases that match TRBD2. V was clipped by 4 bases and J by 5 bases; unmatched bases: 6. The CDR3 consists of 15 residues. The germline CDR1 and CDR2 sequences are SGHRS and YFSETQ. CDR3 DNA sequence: TGCGCCAGCAGCGCTACTAGCGGGAGGGCCCACGAGCAGTACTTC. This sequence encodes CASSATSGRAHEQYF.

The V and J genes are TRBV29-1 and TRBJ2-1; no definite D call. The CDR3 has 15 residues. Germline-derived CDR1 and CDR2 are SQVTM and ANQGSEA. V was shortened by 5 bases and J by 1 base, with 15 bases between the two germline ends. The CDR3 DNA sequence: TGCAGCGTTTTAAACGCTCCACTTTCCTACAATGAGCAGTTCTTC. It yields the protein CSVLNAPLSYNEQFF.

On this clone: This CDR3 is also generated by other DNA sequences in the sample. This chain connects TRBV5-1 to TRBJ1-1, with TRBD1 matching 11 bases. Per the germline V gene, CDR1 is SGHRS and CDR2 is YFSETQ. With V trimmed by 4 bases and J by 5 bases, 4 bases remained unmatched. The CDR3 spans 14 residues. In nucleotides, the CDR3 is TGCGCCAGCAGCCTTGGGACAGGGGGGACTGAAGCTTTCTTT. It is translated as CASSLGTGGTEAFF.

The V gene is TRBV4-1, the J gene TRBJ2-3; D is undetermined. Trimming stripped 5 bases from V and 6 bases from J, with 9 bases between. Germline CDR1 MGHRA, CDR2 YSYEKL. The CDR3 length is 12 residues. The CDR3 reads CASSIPLDTQYF. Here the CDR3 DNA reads TGCGCCAGCAGCATTCCCCTGGATACGCAGTATTTT.

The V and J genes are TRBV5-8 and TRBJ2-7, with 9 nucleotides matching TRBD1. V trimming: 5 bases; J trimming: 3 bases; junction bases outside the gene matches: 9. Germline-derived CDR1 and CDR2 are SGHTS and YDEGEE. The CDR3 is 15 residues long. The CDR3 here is CASRRTGQGIYEQYF. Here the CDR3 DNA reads TGTGCCAGCAGGCGCACGGGACAGGGAATCTACGAGCAGTACTTC. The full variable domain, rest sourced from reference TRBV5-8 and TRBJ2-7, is EAGVTQSPTHLIKTRGQQATLRCSPISGHTSVYWYQQALGLGLQFLLWYDEGEERNRGNFPPRFSGRQFPNYSSELNVNALELEDSALYLCASRRTGQGIYEQYFGPGTRLTVT.

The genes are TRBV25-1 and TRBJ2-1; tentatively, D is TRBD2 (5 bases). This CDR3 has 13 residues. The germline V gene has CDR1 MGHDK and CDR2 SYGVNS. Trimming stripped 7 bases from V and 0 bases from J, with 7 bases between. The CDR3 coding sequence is TGTGCCAGCATAGCGTTCTCCTACAATGAGCAGTTCTTC. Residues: CASIAFSYNEQFF.

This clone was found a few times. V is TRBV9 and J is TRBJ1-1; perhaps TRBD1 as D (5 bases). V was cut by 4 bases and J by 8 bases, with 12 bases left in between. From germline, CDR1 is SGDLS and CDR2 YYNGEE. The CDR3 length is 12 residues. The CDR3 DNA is TGTGCCAGCAGCATCCGGGACGGAGAAGCTTTCTTT. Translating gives CASSIRDGEAFF.

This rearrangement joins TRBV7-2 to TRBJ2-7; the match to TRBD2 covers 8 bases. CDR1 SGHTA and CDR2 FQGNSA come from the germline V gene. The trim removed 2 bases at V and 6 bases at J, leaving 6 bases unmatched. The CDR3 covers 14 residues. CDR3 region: CASSLTLTSGEQYF. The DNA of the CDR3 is TGTGCCAGCAGCTTAACATTAACTAGCGGCGAGCAGTACTTC.